The 5 T cell receptor beta chains reported below all come from one sample, sequenced in a study of identical twins. MiXCR, run by TCRdb on the 5' RACE reads, gives a single entry per CDR3 protein. The sample lists some 320,000 distinct CDR3 sequences; about 12% were seen once. This same sample was also part of a study on yellow fever vaccine responses in identical twins.

Specimen: CD8+ T cells sorted from blood. These receptors were obtained from a woman between 18 and 30 years old in good health.

A few counts support this clonotype. The V and J genes are TRBV7-9 and TRBJ2-1; the match to TRBD2 covers 10 bases. This CDR3 contains 17 residues. CDR1 SEHNR and CDR2 FQNEAQ come from the germline V gene (reference sequence). Trimming took 4 bases from V and 7 from J; bases not matched to a gene: 13. DNA for the CDR3: TGTGCCAGCAGCTCCAACATCCTAGCGGGAGTTCAGAATGAGCAGTTCTTC. Translated: CASSSNILAGVQNEQFF. Full variable domain (remainder filled in from reference TRBV7-9 and TRBJ2-1): DTGVSQNPRHKITKRGQNVTFRCDPISEHNRLYWYRQTLGQGPEFLTYFQNEAQLEKSRLLSDRFSAERPKGSFSTLEIQRTEQGDSAMYLCASSSNILAGVQNEQFFGPGTRLTVL.

The table lists this clonotype with a few counts. The chain recombines TRBV19 with TRBJ2-1; TRBD2 matches at 12 bases. Germline values: CDR1 LNHDA, CDR2 SQIVND (reference sequence). V was pared by 5 bases and J by 8 bases, with 10 bases of the junction left unmatched. The CDR3 is 16 residues long. This CDR3 is CASSWASGRAIDEQFF. CDR3 sequence (DNA): TGTGCCAGTAGTTGGGCTAGCGGGAGGGCCATAGATGAGCAGTTCTTC.

DNA of the CDR3: TGTGCCAGCAAGCTAGCGGGGTTGTCCTACAATGAGCAGTTCTTC. This sequence encodes CASKLAGLSYNEQFF. The rearrangement uses TRBV2 and TRBJ2-1; the match to TRBD2 covers 9 bases. This CDR3 is 15 amino acids long. The V and J ends lost 7 bases and 1 base, in that order; junction bases with no gene match: 5. From germline, CDR1 is SNHLY and CDR2 FYNNEI.

This clonotype appeared a few times. The J gene is TRBJ2-5, the V gene TRBV21-1; the table assigns TRBD1, which was not confirmed against the DNA. TRBV21-1 represents a pseudogene. There are 16 residues in the CDR3. The CDR3, as DNA: TGTGCCAGCAGCAAAGAAGGACAGGGGAGGTTAGAGACCCAGTACTTC. It translates to CASSKEGQGRLETQYF.

This clonotype was recorded a few times. The chain carries TRBV6-1 and TRBJ2-7; the match to TRBD2 covers 7 bases. Germline CDR1 MNHNS, CDR2 SASEGT. The V and J ends lost 6 bases and 0 bases, in that order; junction bases with no gene match: 8. This CDR3 has 15 residues. CDR3 sequence reads: CASSLGGTPSYEQYF. CDR3 in DNA: TGTGCCAGCAGCCTGGGAGGGACGCCCTCCTACGAGCAGTACTTC.